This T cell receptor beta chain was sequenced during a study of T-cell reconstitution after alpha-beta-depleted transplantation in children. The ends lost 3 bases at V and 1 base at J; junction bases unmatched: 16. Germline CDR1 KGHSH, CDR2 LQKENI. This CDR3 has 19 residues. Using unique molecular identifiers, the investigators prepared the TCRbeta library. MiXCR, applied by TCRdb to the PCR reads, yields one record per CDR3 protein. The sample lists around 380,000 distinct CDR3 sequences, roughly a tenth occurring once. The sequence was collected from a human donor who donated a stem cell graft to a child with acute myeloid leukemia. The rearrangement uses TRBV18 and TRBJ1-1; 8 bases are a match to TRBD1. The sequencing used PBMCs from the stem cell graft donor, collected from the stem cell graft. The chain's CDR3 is CASSPRTKTGAAGNTEAFF. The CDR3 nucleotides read TGTGCCAGCTCACCGCGAACCAAGACAGGGGCCGCAGGGAACACTGAAGCTTTCTTT. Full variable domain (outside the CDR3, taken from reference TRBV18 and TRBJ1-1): NAGVMQNPRHLVRRRGQEARLRCSPMKGHSHVYWYRQLPEEGLKFMVYLQKENIIDESGMPKERFSAEFPKEGPSILRIQQVVRGDSAAYFCASSPRTKTGAAGNTEAFFGQGTRLTVV.